These 17 T cell receptor beta chains came from one sample sequenced in a study of shared clonotypes between healthy human individuals. Libraries were prepared by immunoSEQ multiplex PCR; TCRdb keeps only in-frame clonotypes and omits some of them. The repertoire has approximately 2.5 million clones, approximately 94% of them found once; the top ten carry around 0.14%. Sequencing used naive CD4+ T cells sorted from blood. Subset reported: CD45RA+ positively selected. These receptors came from a young man in good health.

The chain uses TRBV5-1 and TRBJ2-3, with 10 bases aligning to TRBD1. J was trimmed by 4 bases and V by 3 bases; bases with no gene match: 5. The CDR3 runs to 15 residues. Per the germline V gene, CDR1 is SGHRS and CDR2 is YFSETQ. CDR3: CASSSGQGTPDTQYF. The CDR3 region has the DNA TGCGCCAGCAGCTCGGGACAGGGGACGCCAGATACGCAGTATTTT.

This clone showed up just a few times. This chain uses TRBV19 with TRBJ2-7; TRBD1 or TRBD2 may be the D gene (5 bases each). V lost 10 bases and J 6 bases, leaving 19 bases between the germline ends. The CDR3 is 13 amino acids. Germline loops: CDR1 LNHDA, CDR2 SQIVND (reference sequence). CDR3 loop: CATKTGTLSEQYF. The CDR3 region has the DNA TGTGCCACCAAAACCGGGACCCTCTCCGAGCAGTACTTC.

Regarding this clone: Other DNA sequences of this sample code for an identical CDR3. This chain links TRBV19 with TRBJ1-5, with TRBD1 identical over 9 bases. In germline, CDR1 is LNHDA, CDR2 SQIVND (reference sequence). The V gene end was trimmed by 1 base and the J gene end by 3 bases; junction bases not matched to a gene: 1. The CDR3 loop spans 15 amino acids. The CDR3 here is CASSIGTGVNQPQHF. CDR3 bases: TGTGCCAGTAGTATAGGGACAGGGGTCAATCAGCCCCAGCATTTT.

V is TRBV6-5 and J is TRBJ2-5, with D possibly being TRBD2 (5 bases). Germline V gene data show CDR1 as MNHEY and CDR2 as SVGAGI. The V end was cut by 8 bases, the J end by 1 base, with 14 bases between. CDR3 size: 14 residues. The chain's CDR3 is CASHRSGAQETQYF. As DNA, the CDR3 is TGTGCCAGCCATAGAAGCGGAGCCCAAGAGACCCAGTACTTC.

The genes are TRBV5-1 and TRBJ2-1, with D unresolved. Germline V gene data show CDR1 as SGHRS and CDR2 as YFSETQ. The CDR3 is 15 amino acids. The V gene lost 1 base and the J gene lost 2 bases, with 10 bases spanning the gap. The CDR3 protein is CASSLYPITYNEQFF. The CDR3 DNA reads as TGCGCCAGCAGCTTGTATCCAATAACCTACAATGAGCAGTTCTTC.

This sequence joins TRBV30 and TRBJ2-5; D may be TRBD2 (6 bases). With 2 bases removed from V and 1 base from J, the gap between germline ends came to 8 bases. This CDR3 has 13 amino acids. From germline, CDR1 is GTSNPN and CDR2 SVGIG (reference sequence). For the CDR3, the DNA is TGTGCCTGGAGTCGGGACTCCCAAGAGACCCAGTACTTC. Residues: CAWSRDSQETQYF.

The chain couples TRBV6-5 to TRBJ1-2; D gene uncertain. CDR3 length: 14 residues. Trimming cost V 2 bases and J 0 bases, with 7 bases left between them. From germline, CDR1 is MNHEY and CDR2 SVGAGI. CDR3: CASSYTPANYGYTF. The CDR3 DNA reads TGTGCCAGCAGTTACACCCCCGCTAACTATGGCTACACCTTC.

The gene calls are TRBV4-1 and TRBJ1-1; D unclear. Trimming took off 0 bases at V and 6 bases at J, with 14 bases between the two ends. This CDR3 contains 15 residues. The germline gives CDR1 MGHRA, CDR2 YSYEKL. The chain's CDR3 is CASSQDRSRAAEAFF. For the CDR3, the DNA is TGCGCCAGCAGCCAAGATAGGTCAAGGGCGGCTGAAGCTTTCTTT.

The chain employs TRBV29-1 and TRBJ1-3; TRBD1 agrees at 7 bases. Per germline, CDR1 SQVTM and CDR2 ANQGSEA. The CDR3 runs 14 residues. V was pared by 5 bases and J by 0 bases, with 4 bases of the junction left unmatched. CDR3 amino acids: CSVLRQGSGNTIYF. The CDR3 bases are TGCAGCGTTCTTCGACAGGGCTCTGGAAACACCATATATTTT.

The chain joins TRBV7-3 to TRBJ2-3; a weak D match, TRBD1 (6 bases). This CDR3 comprises 15 residues. Germline CDR1 SGHTA, CDR2 FQGTGA. The V gene lost 5 bases and the J gene lost 2 bases, with 14 bases spanning the gap. The CDR3 loop reads CASSPQTGHTDTQYF. CDR3 nucleotide sequence: TGTGCCAGCAGCCCACAGACAGGCCACACAGATACGCAGTATTTT.

V and J are TRBV7-9 and TRBJ1-2; D might be TRBD1 (5 bases). Trimming left V 8 bases short and J 4 bases short, with 11 bases between. The CDR3 loop spans 12 amino acids. Germline V CDR1 and CDR2: SEHNR, FQNEAQ (reference sequence). The CDR3 DNA is TGTGCCAGCGGGGGGGACCTCTATGGCTACACCTTC. Encoded protein: CASGGDLYGYTF.

The CDR3 spells CAITVDRPQGTEAFF. CDR3 coding DNA: TGTGCCATCACAGTCGACAGGCCTCAGGGGACTGAAGCTTTCTTT. The chain employs TRBV10-3 and TRBJ1-1; a possible D gene is TRBD1 (6 bases). The germline V gene has CDR1 ENHRY and CDR2 SYGVKD. V lost 7 bases and J 5 bases, leaving 20 bases between the germline ends. The CDR3 is 15 residues long.

The J gene is TRBJ2-3, the V gene TRBV7-2; D possibly corresponds to TRBD2 (5 bases). The CDR3 loop spans 17 amino acids. V lost 0 bases, J lost 1 base, and 14 bases lay in between. Looked up from germline, CDR1 is SGHTA and CDR2 is FQGNSA. The DNA of the CDR3 is TGTGCCAGCAGCTTAGCGCTCATGGGAGCTCGCACAGATACGCAGTATTTT. This codes for CASSLALMGARTDTQYF.

CDR3 nucleotide sequence: TGCGCCAGCAGCCAAGTAGCCGGGACAGGGGGTCGATTTAGCAATCAGCCCCAGCATTTT. Amino acids: CASSQVAGTGGRFSNQPQHF. This rearrangement joins TRBV4-1 to TRBJ1-5; the match to TRBD1 covers 11 bases. The J segment lost 0 bases and the V segment lost 1 base, leaving 11 bases of the junction unmatched. The CDR3 is 20 residues long. Germline V gives CDR1 MGHRA, CDR2 YSYEKL.

The V gene is TRBV6-1, the J gene TRBJ1-5; perhaps TRBD1 as D (5 bases). The CDR3 contains 13 residues. Germline CDR1 is MNHNS and CDR2 is SASEGT. V lost 7 bases and J lost 2, with 9 bases in between. The CDR3 bases are TGTGCCAGCAAAGGGGTGGGCAATCAGCCCCAGCATTTT. Protein sequence: CASKGVGNQPQHF.

The rearrangement links TRBV5-1 to TRBJ1-1; D gene ambiguous. This CDR3 is 14 amino acids long. CDR1 is SGHRS, CDR2 YFSETQ, per germline. Trimming took off 4 bases at V and 3 bases at J, with 13 bases between the two ends. The CDR3 loop is CASSLNRVDTEAFF. The CDR3 DNA reads TGCGCCAGCAGCCTTAATCGGGTGGACACTGAAGCTTTCTTT. Variable domain in full (rest from reference TRBV5-1 and TRBJ1-1): KAGVTQTPRYLIKTRGQQVTLSCSPISGHRSVSWYQQTPGQGLQFLFEYFSETQRNKGNFPGRFSGRQFSNSRSEMNVSTLELGDSALYLCASSLNRVDTEAFFGQGTRLTVV.

V and J are TRBV6-1 and TRBJ2-1; 8 bases fit TRBD1. Germline CDR1 and CDR2: MNHNS and SASEGT. The V gene end was trimmed by 1 base and the J gene end by 5 bases; junction bases not matched to a gene: 7. The length of the CDR3 is 16 residues. The CDR3 spells CASSEGWDRLHNEQFF. CDR3 bases: TGTGCCAGCAGTGAAGGATGGGACAGGTTGCACAATGAGCAGTTCTTC.